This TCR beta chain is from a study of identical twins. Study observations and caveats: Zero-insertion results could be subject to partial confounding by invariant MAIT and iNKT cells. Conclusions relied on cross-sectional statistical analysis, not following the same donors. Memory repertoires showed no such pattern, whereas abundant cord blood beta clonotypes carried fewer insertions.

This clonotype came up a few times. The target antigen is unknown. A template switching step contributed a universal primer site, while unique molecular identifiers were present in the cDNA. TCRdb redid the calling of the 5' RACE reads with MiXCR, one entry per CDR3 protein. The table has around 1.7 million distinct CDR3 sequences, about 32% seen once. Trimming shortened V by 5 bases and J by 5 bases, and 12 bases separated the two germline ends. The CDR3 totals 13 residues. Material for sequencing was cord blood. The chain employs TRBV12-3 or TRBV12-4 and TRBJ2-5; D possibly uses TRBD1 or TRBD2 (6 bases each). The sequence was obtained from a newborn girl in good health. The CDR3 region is CASSALGGETQYF. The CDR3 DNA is TGTGCCAGCAGTGCCTTAGGGGGGGAGACCCAGTACTTC.